The clone carrying this T cell receptor (beta chain) was seen only once. Its antigen remains unidentified. The ends lost 1 base at V and 5 bases at J; junction bases unmatched: 8. Germline V lookup: CDR1 SGHKS, CDR2 YYEKEE (reference sequence). The CDR3 length is 16 residues. Use of 60 Vbeta and 13 Jbeta primers characterized the PCR. TCRdb's table, derived via immunoSEQ multiplex PCR, lists solely in-frame clones and lacks some. The data hold 95,000 to 150,000 clones, with about 80% observed a single time. This sample is part of a study of cytomegalovirus exposure and HLA in healthy donors. Across the study: Counted in an early data release were about 80 million unique TCRs from HLA-typed donors. Findings of the study overall: Because they were indistinguishable, some V segments, including TRBV6-2 and TRBV6-3, were excluded. Differences between HLA loci emerged in a later analysis of TCR association rates, with DRB1 most and HLA-C fewest. Usually a TCR sequence was rare, but some public TCRs were found in many donors.

The sequence was obtained from a man aged 18 to 29 in good health and CMV-seronegative. The chain carries TRBV5-5 and TRBJ1-5; 8 positions match TRBD1. The specimen was PBMCs. The CDR3, as DNA: TGTGCCAGCAGCTTGTGGGCAGGGGGCGGGGATCAGCCCCAGCATTTT. Translation: CASSLWAGGGDQPQHF.